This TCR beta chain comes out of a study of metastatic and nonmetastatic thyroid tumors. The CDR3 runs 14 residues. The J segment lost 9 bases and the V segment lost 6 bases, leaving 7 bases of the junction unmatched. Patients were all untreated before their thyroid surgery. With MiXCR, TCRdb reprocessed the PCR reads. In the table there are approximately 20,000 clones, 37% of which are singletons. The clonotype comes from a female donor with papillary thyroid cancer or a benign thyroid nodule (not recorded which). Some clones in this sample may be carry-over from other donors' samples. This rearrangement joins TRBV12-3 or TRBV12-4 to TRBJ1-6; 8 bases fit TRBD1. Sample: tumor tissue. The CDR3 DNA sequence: TGTGCCAGCAGATTCGGACAGGGTATTTCACCCCTCCACTTT. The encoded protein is CASRFGQGISPLHF.